The clone carrying this TCR beta chain is a singleton in its sample. The data stem from a study of Ad26.COV2.S vaccination and SARS-CoV-2 variants. The CDR3 is 12 amino acids. The treatment here: over 15 received Ad26.COV2.S at low or high dose, single or two shots; five or six received placebo; per-sample allocation not given. Sampling happened 63 days after the first vaccine or placebo injection. The donor's status was that of an adult aged 18-55 years in Boston. Sequenced by immunoSEQ multiplex PCR; TCRdb stores in-frame clones only, minus some. The table has hundreds of thousands of clones, 70% to 90% seen once.

This chain joins TRBV21-1 and TRBJ2-7; the table's D call, TRBD1, has no DNA check behind it. TRBV21-1 is labeled a pseudogene. The sample consisted of peripheral blood, taken in a trial of Ad26.COV2.S vaccine versus placebo. The sequence was obtained from a person aged 18-60 years who received the Ad26.COV2.S COVID-19 vaccine or a placebo. As DNA, the CDR3 is TGTGCCAGCAGCAAAGACACCTACGAGCAGTACTTC. Amino acid sequence: CASSKDTYEQYF.